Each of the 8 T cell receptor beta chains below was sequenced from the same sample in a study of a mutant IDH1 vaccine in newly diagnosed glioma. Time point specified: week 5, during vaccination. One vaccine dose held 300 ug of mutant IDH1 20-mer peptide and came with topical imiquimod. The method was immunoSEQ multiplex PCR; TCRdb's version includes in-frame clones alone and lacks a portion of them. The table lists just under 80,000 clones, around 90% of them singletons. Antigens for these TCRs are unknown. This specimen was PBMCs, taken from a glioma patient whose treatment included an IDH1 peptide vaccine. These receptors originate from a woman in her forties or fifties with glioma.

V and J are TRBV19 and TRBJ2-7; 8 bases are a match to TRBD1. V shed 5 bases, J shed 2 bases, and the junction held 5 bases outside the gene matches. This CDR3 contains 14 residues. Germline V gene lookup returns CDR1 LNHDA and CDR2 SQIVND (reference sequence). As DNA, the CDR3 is TGTGCCAGTAGTCCCGGACAGGGACCCTACGAGCAGTACTTC. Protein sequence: CASSPGQGPYEQYF.

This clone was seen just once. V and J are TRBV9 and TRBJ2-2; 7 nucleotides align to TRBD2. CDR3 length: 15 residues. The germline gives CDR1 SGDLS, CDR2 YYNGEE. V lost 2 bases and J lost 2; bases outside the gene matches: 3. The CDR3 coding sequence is TGTGCCAGCAGCGTTAGGGGACTAAACACCGGGGAGCTGTTTTTT. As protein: CASSVRGLNTGELFF.

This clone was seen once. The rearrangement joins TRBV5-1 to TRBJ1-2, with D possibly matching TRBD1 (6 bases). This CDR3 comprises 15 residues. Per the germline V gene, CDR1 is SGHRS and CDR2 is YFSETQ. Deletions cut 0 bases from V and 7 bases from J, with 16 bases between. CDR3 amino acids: CASSLDRAARFGYTF. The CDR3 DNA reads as TGCGCCAGCAGCTTGGACAGGGCGGCCCGTTTTGGCTACACCTTC.

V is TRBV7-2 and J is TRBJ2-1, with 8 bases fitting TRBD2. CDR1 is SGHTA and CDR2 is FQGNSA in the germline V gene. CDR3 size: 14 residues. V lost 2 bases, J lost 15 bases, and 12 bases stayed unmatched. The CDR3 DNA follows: TGTGCCAGCAGCTTACCGGGAGGGGGGCTTAGTTTGTTCTTC. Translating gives CASSLPGGGLSLFF.

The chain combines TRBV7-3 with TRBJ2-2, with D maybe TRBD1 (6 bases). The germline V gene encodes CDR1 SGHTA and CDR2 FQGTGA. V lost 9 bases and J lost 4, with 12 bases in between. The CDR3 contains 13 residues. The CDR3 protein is CASKQGPTGELFF. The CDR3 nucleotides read TGTGCCAGTAAACAGGGTCCCACCGGGGAGCTGTTTTTT.

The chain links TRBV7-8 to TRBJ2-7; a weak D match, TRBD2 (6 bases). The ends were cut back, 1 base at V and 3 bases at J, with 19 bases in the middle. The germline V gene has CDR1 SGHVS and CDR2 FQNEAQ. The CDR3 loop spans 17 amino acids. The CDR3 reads CASSLGETGTGLYEQYF. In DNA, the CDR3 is TGTGCCAGCAGCTTAGGGGAAACCGGGACGGGACTCTACGAGCAGTACTTC.

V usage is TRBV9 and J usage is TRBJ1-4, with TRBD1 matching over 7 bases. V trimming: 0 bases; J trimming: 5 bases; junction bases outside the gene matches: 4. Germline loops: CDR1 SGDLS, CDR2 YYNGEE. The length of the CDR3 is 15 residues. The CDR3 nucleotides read TGTGCCAGCAGCGTAGGAGGGACAGCGAATGAAAAACTGTTTTTT. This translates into CASSVGGTANEKLFF. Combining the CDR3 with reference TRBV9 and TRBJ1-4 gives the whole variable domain DSGVTQTPKHLITATGQRVTLRCSPRSGDLSVYWYQQSLDQGLQFLIQYYNGEERAKGNILERFSAQQFPDLHSELNLSSLELGDSALYFCASSVGGTANEKLFFGSGTQLSVL.

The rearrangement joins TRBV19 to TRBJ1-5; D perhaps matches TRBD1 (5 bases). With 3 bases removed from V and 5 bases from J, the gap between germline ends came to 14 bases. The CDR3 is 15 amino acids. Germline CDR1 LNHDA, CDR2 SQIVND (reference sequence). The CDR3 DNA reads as TGTGCCAGTAGTATCCAGGGACCTTCTTATCAGCCCCAGCATTTT. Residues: CASSIQGPSYQPQHF.